A single sample is the source of the 24 T cell receptor beta chains below, sequenced in a study of T cell clonality in common variable immunodeficiency (dated by TCRdb to between 2014 and 2016). Their antigens are not known. The library was made by the immunoSEQ multiplex PCR assay. TCRdb carries this immuneACCESS record with in-frame sequences only. Its versions omit some clonotypes, under half of them owing to an unresolved V gene in the studies checked, with the rest unexplained. The table shows about 34,000 clones here, with no singletons. The top ten clonotypes cover about 26% of the sample. What the research found in general, with its limitations: CVID TCRbeta sequences were reported to have fewer deletions and N-nucleotide insertions and to lack highly modified clones with 13 or more V deletions.

The sequencing input was peripheral blood mononuclear cells. The receptor source for this set is a human donor with common variable immunodeficiency.

This clone appeared a few times. The CDR3 end is not reached by the read, which stops 3 residues before it; the germline J gene fills it in. This chain joins TRBV7-9 and TRBJ2-1; 7 bases map to TRBD2. V gave up 4 bases and J gave up 4 bases; unmatched junction bases: 4. CDR3 length: 14 residues. Per germline, CDR1 SEHNR and CDR2 FQNEAQ (reference sequence). The covered CDR3 bases are TGTGCCAGCAGCTCCGGCGGGAGTTACAATGAG. It translates to CASSSGGSYNE. In full, the CDR3 is CASSSGGSYNEQFF.

About this clone itself: The read ends 3 residues before the CDR3 terminus; that terminus is restored from the germline J gene. The rearrangement uses TRBV18 and TRBJ2-5, with unresolved D. From germline, CDR1 is KGHSH and CDR2 LQKENI. The CDR3 spans 16 residues. Trimming left V 6 bases short and J 5 bases short, with 22 bases between. The CDR3 loop reads CASSQVGPYVKETQYF. The CDR3 DNA, read in part, is TGTGCCAGCTCCCAGGTTGGGCCTTACGTGAAGGAGACC.

On this clone itself: The DNA ends 3 residues before the CDR3 does, and the rest of the CDR3 is filled in from the germline J gene. The V call is TRBV30, the J call TRBJ2-6; D perhaps matches TRBD1 (6 bases). Trimming removed 1 base at V and 2 bases at J, with 6 bases between. This CDR3 is built from 14 residues. Germline loops: CDR1 GTSNPN, CDR2 SVGIG (reference sequence). CDR3 protein: CAWSGGPGANVLTF. CDR3 DNA, as far as it was read: TGTGCCTGGAGTGGGGGGCCTGGGGCCAACGTC. The full variable domain, in which reference TRBV30 and TRBJ2-6 provide the parts outside the CDR3, is SQTIHQWPATLVQPVGSPLSLECTVEGTSNPNLYWYRQAAGRGLQLLFYSVGIGQISSEVPQNLSASRPQDRQFILSSKKLLLSDSGFYLCAWSGGPGANVLTFGAGSRLTVL.

This clone was seen repeatedly, ten times or more. The missing CDR3 end, 3 residues past where the read stops, is filled in from the germline J gene. The chain joins TRBV29-1 to TRBJ2-1; possibly TRBD2 for D (6 bases). The V gene lost 7 bases and the J gene lost 4 bases, with 17 bases spanning the gap. The CDR3 length is 14 residues. Germline CDR1 SQVTM, CDR2 ANQGSEA. CDR3: CSAAGSGPYNEQFF. CDR3 bases read: TGCAGCGCCGCCGGGAGCGGACCATACAATGAG.

Comment on this clone: The observed sequence ends 3 residues before the CDR3 terminus, with the missing tail filled in from the germline J gene. J is TRBJ1-1 and V is TRBV2, with D tentatively TRBD1 (6 bases). This CDR3 has 14 residues. V dropped 4 bases and J dropped 2 bases, with 11 bases sitting between them. Looked up from germline, CDR1 is SNHLY and CDR2 is FYNNEI. The sequenced CDR3 bases are TGTGCCAGCAGTGTTGACAGGTTCAACACTGAA. It codes for CASSVDRFNTE. The complete CDR3 protein is CASSVDRFNTEAFF.

In its sample, this clone was seen many times. The missing CDR3 end, 3 residues past where the read stops, is filled in from the germline J gene. The chain couples TRBV9 to TRBJ2-1, with TRBD2 matching 7 bases. The V segment lost 0 bases and the J segment 6 bases; nucleotides outside the gene matches: 9. Germline V gene data show CDR1 as SGDLS and CDR2 as YYNGEE. The CDR3 length is 16 residues. Incomplete CDR3 DNA: TGTGCCAGCAGCGTAGATGGGGGACTACCGAGCAATGAG. Translated, it gives CASSVDGGLPSNE. The CDR3 in full is CASSVDGGLPSNEQFF.

Points on this clone: The CDR3 end is not reached by the read, which stops 3 residues before it; the germline J gene fills it in. The rearrangement joins TRBV5-6 to TRBJ2-7; tentatively, D is TRBD2 (5 bases). Germline V lookup: CDR1 SGHDT, CDR2 YYEEEE. The CDR3 length is 14 residues. Deletions cut 0 bases from V and 3 bases from J, with 10 bases between. The covered CDR3 bases are TGTGCCAGCAGCTTGGTCGGCAGCGGCTACGAG. Translating gives CASSLVGSGYE. Given in full, the CDR3 is CASSLVGSGYEQYF.

This clone occurred a few times. The read falls 3 residues short of the CDR3 end, and the missing part is taken from the germline J gene. The rearrangement joins TRBV19 to TRBJ1-6; 7 nucleotides line up with TRBD1. V lost 5 bases, J lost 8 bases, and 3 bases stayed unmatched. The CDR3 runs to 13 residues. Germline V gives CDR1 LNHDA, CDR2 SQIVND (reference sequence). The part of the CDR3 DNA that was read is TGTGCCAGTAGTTCGACAGGGTATTCACCC. Translated, it gives CASSSTGYSP. The whole CDR3 sequence is CASSSTGYSPLHF.

This clone has more than one count but fewer than ten. From the germline J gene comes the end of the CDR3, since the read stops 3 residues before it. V is TRBV7-9 and J is TRBJ2-5; TRBD2 matches 7 bases. V was clipped by 1 base and J by 2 bases; unmatched bases: 4. CDR1 SEHNR and CDR2 FQNEAQ come from the germline V gene (reference sequence). The CDR3 runs 15 residues. Partial CDR3 DNA: TGTGCCAGCAGCTTAGGTTGGGGGGGGCAAGAGACC. This gives the protein CASSLGWGGQET. From start to end, the CDR3 is CASSLGWGGQETQYF. The variable domain in full, completed from reference TRBV7-9 and TRBJ2-5, reads DTGVSQNPRHKITKRGQNVTFRCDPISEHNRLYWYRQTLGQGPEFLTYFQNEAQLEKSRLLSDRFSAERPKGSFSTLEIQRTEQGDSAMYLCASSLGWGGQETQYFGPGTRLLVL.

This clone was counted only a few times. The observed sequence ends 3 residues before the CDR3 terminus, with the missing tail filled in from the germline J gene. The rearrangement uses TRBV6-2 or TRBV6-3 and TRBJ2-7; no firm D call. The CDR3 loop spans 13 amino acids. The germline V gene has CDR1 MNHEY and CDR2 SVGEGT. The ends were cut back, 5 bases at V and 0 bases at J, with 8 bases in the middle. The CDR3 DNA, read in part, is TGTGCCAGCAGTATCCTTAGCTCCTACGAG. It translates to CASSILSSYE. The full CDR3 reads CASSILSSYEQYF.

As to this clone: The missing CDR3 end, 3 residues past where the read stops, is filled in from the germline J gene. The rearrangement uses TRBV18 and TRBJ2-3; D possibly corresponds to TRBD2 (6 bases). The CDR3 sequence is 15 residues long. Between the trimmed V and J ends, which lost 5 bases and 0 bases, there was a span of 12 bases. The germline gives CDR1 KGHSH, CDR2 LQKENI. Here the CDR3 reads CASSVTGTSTDTQYF. CDR3 bases read: TGTGCCAGCTCAGTAACCGGGACTAGCACAGATACG.

This clone appeared many times. Read data end 3 residues before the CDR3 end; the end is taken from the germline J gene. The V gene is TRBV5-1, the J gene TRBJ2-7, with TRBD1 matching over 10 bases. Losses at the gene ends were 2 bases for V and 0 bases for J; bases not matched to a gene: 2. The length of the CDR3 is 15 residues. Germline V CDR1 and CDR2: SGHRS, YFSETQ. CDR3 DNA, as far as it was read: TGCGCCAGCAGCTTAGGACAGGGGGTCTCCTACGAG. It codes for CASSLGQGVSYE. The full CDR3 reads CASSLGQGVSYEQYF.

This clone was detected many times. The junction departs from germline at one end; a sequencing error may be responsible. Read sequence stops 3 residues before the CDR3 end, and the germline J gene provides the missing end. V usage is TRBV4-2 and J usage is TRBJ2-7, with D possibly matching TRBD2 (6 bases). This CDR3 contains 14 residues. From germline, CDR1 is LGHNA and CDR2 YNFKEQ. The CDR3 protein is CASSQVEGQGEQYF. Partial CDR3 DNA: TGCGCCAGCAGCCAAGTGGAGGGCCAAGGCGAG.

This clone was observed many times. The CDR3 end is not reached by the read, which stops 3 residues before it; the germline J gene fills it in. This chain links TRBV28 with TRBJ2-5, with 7 bases fitting TRBD1. The CDR3 has 14 residues. The ends lost 5 bases at V and 5 bases at J; junction bases unmatched: 8. The germline gives CDR1 MDHEN, CDR2 SYDVKM. The CDR3 spells CASSHRQGDETQYF. The part of the CDR3 DNA that was read is TGTGCCAGCAGTCACCGACAGGGTGACGAGACC.

This clone showed up just a few times. The sequenced fragment ends 3 residues before the CDR3 boundary, so the rest is inferred from the germline J gene. V usage is TRBV7-9 and J usage is TRBJ1-1; D is undetermined. V was cut by 7 bases and J by 4 bases, with 16 bases left in between. The V gene's germline CDR1 is SEHNR and CDR2 FQNEAQ (reference sequence). This CDR3 has 14 residues. The CDR3 DNA, read in part, is TGTGCCAGCATTGTGACAAATAAGGGCACTGAA. Translated, it gives CASIVTNKGTE. The whole CDR3 sequence reads CASIVTNKGTEAFF.

On this clone itself: Read coverage stops 3 residues before the CDR3 terminus; the germline J gene supplies the remainder. The rearrangement uses TRBV20-1 and TRBJ2-7; 10 nucleotides align to TRBD1. CDR3 length: 15 amino acids. The V segment lost 3 bases and the J segment 4 bases; nucleotides outside the gene matches: 9. Germline V gene lookup returns CDR1 DFQATT and CDR2 SNEGSKA (reference sequence). The CDR3 sequence is CSARDLRDRGYEQYF. The CDR3 DNA, read in part, is TGCAGTGCTAGGGACCTCCGGGACAGGGGTTACGAG.

This clone occurred a few times. The read ends 3 residues early relative to the CDR3; the germline J gene fills the gap. This rearrangement joins TRBV19 to TRBJ1-5; D may be TRBD1 (6 bases). The germline V gene encodes CDR1 LNHDA and CDR2 SQIVND (reference sequence). Trimming removed 5 bases from V and 4 bases from J, with 18 bases in between. The CDR3 is made up of 16 amino acids. Partial CDR3 DNA: TGTGCCAGTAGTGCACTCTTGGGACAAACGAATCAGCCC. Its translation: CASSALLGQTNQP. In full, the CDR3 is CASSALLGQTNQPQHF. The variable domain in full, completed from reference TRBV19 and TRBJ1-5, reads DGGITQSPKYLFRKEGQNVTLSCEQNLNHDAMYWYRQDPGQGLRLIYYSQIVNDFQKGDIAEGYSVSREKKESFPLTVTSAQKNPTAFYLCASSALLGQTNQPQHFGDGTRLSIL.

At least ten counts were recorded for this clone. The sequenced fragment ends 3 residues before the CDR3 boundary, so the rest is inferred from the germline J gene. This chain links TRBV5-1 with TRBJ2-7; 8 bases align to TRBD2. V lost 2 bases to trimming and J lost 0 bases; unmatched junction nucleotides: 4. The CDR3 sequence is 15 residues long. From germline, CDR1 is SGHRS and CDR2 YFSETQ. CDR3 sequence: CASSLASGHSYEQYF. The DNA read from the CDR3 is TGCGCCAGCAGCTTAGCTAGCGGGCACTCCTACGAG. The full variable domain, in which reference TRBV5-1 and TRBJ2-7 provide the parts outside the CDR3, is KAGVTQTPRYLIKTRGQQVTLSCSPISGHRSVSWYQQTPGQGLQFLFEYFSETQRNKGNFPGRFSGRQFSNSRSEMNVSTLELGDSALYLCASSLASGHSYEQYFGPGTRLTVT.

This clone was observed many times. The missing CDR3 end, 3 residues past where the read stops, is filled in from the germline J gene. The chain carries TRBV7-2 and TRBJ2-7, with 8 positions matching TRBD2. The CDR3 contains 14 residues. Germline CDR1 reads SGHTA; CDR2 reads FQGNSA. V trimming: 1 base; J trimming: 3 bases; junction bases outside the gene matches: 2. The CDR3 bases that were read are TGTGCCAGCAGCTTAGGTCTAGCGGGCTACGAG. Amino acid sequence: CASSLGLAGYE. The entire CDR3 reads CASSLGLAGYEQYF.

This clone was picked up a small number of times. The CDR3 goes on 3 residues after the read ends, and that part is filled in from the germline J gene. The chain employs TRBV6-2 or TRBV6-3 and TRBJ1-1; weak D call: TRBD1 (5 bases). Looked up from germline, CDR1 is MNHEY and CDR2 is SVGEGT. CDR3 length: 15 residues. The CDR3 bases that were read are TGTGCCAGCAGTTACTCAATCGGTATCCAGGGAGAA. This gives the protein CASSYSIGIQGE. The whole CDR3 sequence is CASSYSIGIQGEAFF.

Worth noting for this clone: The read ends 3 residues early relative to the CDR3; the germline J gene fills the gap. V usage is TRBV18 and J usage is TRBJ2-7, with D possibly TRBD1 on 6 matching bases. Germline lookup yields CDR1 KGHSH and CDR2 LQKENI. The CDR3 runs to 15 residues. The ends were cut back, 2 bases at V and 6 bases at J, with 17 bases in the middle. The part of the CDR3 DNA that was read is TGTGCCAGCTCACCATCGATGCAGGGGACGGGCGAG. It specifies CASSPSMQGTGE. The entire CDR3 sequence reads CASSPSMQGTGEQYF. The complete variable domain, with remaining parts taken from reference TRBV18 and TRBJ2-7, reads NAGVMQNPRHLVRRRGQEARLRCSPMKGHSHVYWYRQLPEEGLKFMVYLQKENIIDESGMPKERFSAEFPKEGPSILRIQQVVRGDSAAYFCASSPSMQGTGEQYFGPGTRLTVT.

As for this clone: The read ends 3 residues shy of where the CDR3 ends; the end is completed using the germline J gene. This chain connects TRBV7-2 to TRBJ2-1; D is possibly TRBD1 (6 bases). Trimming stripped 8 bases from V and 4 bases from J, with 9 bases between. The V gene's germline CDR1 is SGHTA and CDR2 FQGNSA. The CDR3 totals 12 residues. CDR3 bases read: TGTGCCAGCGACAGGAGATACAATGAG. Protein product: CASDRRYNE. The CDR3 in its entirety is CASDRRYNEQFF.

With respect to this clone: The read gets to within 3 residues of the CDR3 end, and the germline J gene fills in the rest. This chain uses TRBV7-2 with TRBJ1-2; D is possibly TRBD1 (6 bases). The CDR3 consists of 16 residues. Looked up from germline, CDR1 is SGHTA and CDR2 is FQGNSA. Trimming stripped 0 bases from V and 4 bases from J, with 15 bases between. This chain's CDR3 is CASSLAGAGVSYGYTF. Partial CDR3 DNA: TGTGCCAGCAGCTTAGCGGGGGCTGGCGTTAGCTATGGC.

This clone showed up many times. The read ends 3 residues shy of where the CDR3 ends; the end is completed using the germline J gene. V gene TRBV19 combines with J gene TRBJ2-7; D possibly corresponds to TRBD1 (6 bases). Germline V gives CDR1 LNHDA, CDR2 SQIVND (reference sequence). The CDR3 length is 14 residues. The V and J ends lost 3 bases and 2 bases respectively, with 11 bases between them. The CDR3 is CASSIRAGAYEQYF. The sequenced CDR3 bases are TGTGCCAGTAGTATCCGGGCAGGGGCCTACGAG.